The text below deals with one T cell receptor beta chain. What antigen it recognizes has not been identified. No clone much larger than this one lies a single base away; base qualities are absent. The CDR1 and CDR2 encoded by the germline V gene (reference sequence) are LNHDA and SQIVND. Cut back by 5 bases and 4 bases, the V and J ends lie 11 bases apart. The CDR3 sequence holds 13 residues, the cysteine and phenylalanine included. Only CDR3 DNA remains: 39 bases, in frame from the first base. The sample belongs to a study of T cell responses to AZD1222 COVID-19 vaccine (dated by TCRdb to the early 2020s). Context from the whole study: AZD1222 recipients with second doses at about 4 weeks or about 12 weeks were pooled, because spike-specific TCR depth and breadth did not differ between schedules. TCR sequencing covered 230 to 250 trial participants: 200 to 210 given two doses of AZD1222 and 26 given two doses of MenACWY control vaccine. Enrollment into the trials was organized by age into subgroups of 18-55, 56-69 and 70-plus years, and those subgroups contained around 150, 28 and 57 TCR-sequenced participants, respectively.

The CDR3 regions of human TCRbeta chains were analyzed by immunosequencing. Under the source paper's analysis protocol: TCRs in the repertoires were matched against a reference library of SARS-CoV-2-specific TCRs that had been generated with the MIRA antigen-specificity platform. Breadth was defined as the fraction of unique TCRs that were SARS-CoV-2-associated, and depth was defined as the fraction of total T cells that were SARS-CoV-2-associated. Using the MIRA data, every spike-specific TCR was mapped to the spike region that the TCR reacted to and assigned to either a CD4 or a CD8 class. Log10-transformed breadth and depth values were compared by one-way ANOVA with Sidak's multiple comparisons tests. TCRdb retrieved this table from immuneACCESS and kept in-frame rearrangements only. Not all clones are present; in checked studies, unresolved V genes account for under half, and no reason is known for the remainder. That table furnishes V, J and clone size, whereas the DNA furnished D and trimming. Within this sample are approximately 100,000 clones, with less than 90% of them counted one time only. The ten largest clones take up about 15% of the sample.

Explained via the paper, the time point label denotes: baseline before first vaccination. Vaccinee samples came from UK trials COV001 and COV002, including a single-blind randomized controlled phase 2/3 trial of AZD1222 (ChAdOx1 nCoV-19) in healthy adults. Trial participant PBMC samples were collected at day 0 and day 28 after the second dose for TCRbeta chain sequencing. What the authors observed across the whole study: Vaccine-associated CD4 TCRs spanned the whole spike protein, with dominant responses in regions 160-218 and 743-854. Spike-specific TCR breadth and depth rose significantly after two AZD1222 doses compared with day 0 and with MenACWY recipients. The 56-69-year group was small, and its depth increase did not reach significance, likely because of low power. Reportedly, almost half of the unique spike-specific TCRs recognized epitopes lying outside the regions that are mutated in the B.1.351 and B.1.1.7 variants. Participants were mostly white British and included more females than males, and it was suggested by the authors that clonal diversity may have been underestimated. Because no day 14 peak-response samples were available, the repertoires could be characterized only after the peak T cell response. Conclusions about previously exposed vaccinees were limited because only six or seven AZD1222 recipients were SARS-CoV-2 seropositive at baseline.

This receptor was identified in an adult in good health. The chain links TRBV19 with TRBJ1-2; TRBD1 could be the D gene, as 5 bases match. Material: peripheral blood, obtained on day 0 of AZD1222 vaccination. The CDR3 protein: CASSPQRGYGYTF. The DNA sequence is given as TGTGCCAGTAGTCCGCAAAGGGGCTATGGCTACACCTTC.